One sample yielded the 13 T cell receptor beta chains listed below, sequenced in a study of OX40 agonist ivuxolimab in advanced cancers. The data were produced by immunoSEQ multiplex PCR, yet TCRdb's version contains in-frame clones alone and is incomplete. Of fewer than 80,000 clones in the sample, around 88% were seen once. The sequencing here drew on CD4+ or CD8+ T cells sorted from blood, taken in a trial of the OX40 agonist ivuxolimab. The origin of the receptors is an adult with an advanced solid tumor such as melanoma, head and neck, liver or kidney cancer.

The chain carries TRBV7-8 and TRBJ1-1, with D tentatively TRBD1 (5 bases). Trimming took off 6 bases at V and 14 bases at J, with 19 bases between the two ends. Germline-derived CDR1 and CDR2 are SGHVS and FQNEAQ. The CDR3 spans 12 residues. CDR3 loop: CASSLIRDGTFF. Written as DNA, the CDR3 is TGTGCCAGCAGTCTTATCCGGGACGGGACCTTCTTT.

This chain uses TRBV5-1 with TRBJ2-5, with 7 bases matching TRBD1. CDR1 and CDR2 (germline): SGHRS, YFSETQ. CDR3 length: 14 residues. V shed 4 bases, J shed 3 bases, and the junction held 6 bases outside the gene matches. This chain's CDR3 is CASSPGQPKETQYF. CDR3 in DNA: TGCGCCAGCAGCCCGGGACAGCCAAAAGAGACCCAGTACTTC.

Here the CDR3 reads CASSQANYGYTF. In DNA form, the CDR3 reads TGTGCCAGCAGCCAAGCCAACTATGGCTACACCTTC. The J gene is TRBJ1-2, the V gene TRBV14; D gene ambiguous. Trimming stripped 1 base from V and 2 bases from J, with 2 bases between. Germline CDR1 reads SGHDN; CDR2 reads FVKESK. There are 12 residues in the CDR3.

V usage is TRBV18 and J usage is TRBJ2-2, with D unresolved. V dropped 6 bases and J dropped 0 bases, with 14 bases sitting between them. CDR1 is KGHSH, CDR2 LQKENI, per germline. The CDR3 has 16 amino acids. CDR3 in amino acids: CASSSLDPPNTGELFF. The CDR3 DNA is TGTGCCAGCTCGTCCCTGGATCCCCCGAACACCGGGGAGCTGTTTTTT.

The V and J genes are TRBV15 and TRBJ1-1; 7 bases agree with TRBD1. Germline loops: CDR1 LNHNV, CDR2 YYDKDF (reference sequence). This CDR3 has 14 residues. Trimming at V came to 0 bases and at J to 8 bases, leaving 6 bases not matched to a gene. The CDR3 spells CATSRDRAGGEAFF. The CDR3 DNA follows: TGTGCCACCAGCAGAGATCGGGCAGGGGGAGAAGCTTTCTTT.

The rearrangement uses TRBV28 and TRBJ2-6; TRBD1 aligns across 7 bases. V gave up 7 bases and J gave up 0 bases; unmatched junction bases: 9. Germline CDR1 is MDHEN and CDR2 is SYDVKM. This CDR3 region has 17 residues. CDR3 loop: CASISKQGISGANVLTF. DNA for the CDR3: TGTGCCAGCATATCAAAACAGGGGATCTCTGGGGCCAACGTCCTGACTTTC.

The chain joins TRBV5-4 to TRBJ2-5, with D uncertain. The CDR3 consists of 13 residues. Deletions cut 1 base from V and 5 bases from J, with 9 bases between. CDR1 and CDR2 from the germline V gene are SGHNT and YYREEE (reference sequence). The CDR3, as DNA: TGTGCCAGCAGCTTGCCCGATCGGGAGACCCAGTACTTC. Residues: CASSLPDRETQYF.

This chain connects TRBV28 to TRBJ2-1; D may match TRBD1 or TRBD2 (5 bases each). V lost 8 bases and J lost 1, with 15 bases in between. The CDR3 consists of 15 residues. Germline-derived CDR1 and CDR2 are MDHEN and SYDVKM. Written as DNA, the CDR3 is TGTGCCAGCGGGACCCCAGGTAAATCCTACAATGAGCAGTTCTTC. This gives the protein CASGTPGKSYNEQFF. The full variable domain, its missing parts supplied by reference TRBV28 and TRBJ2-1, is DVKVTQSSRYLVKRTGEKVFLECVQDMDHENMFWYRQDPGLGLRLIYFSYDVKMKEKGDIPEGYSVSREKKERFSLILESASTNQTSMYLCASGTPGKSYNEQFFGPGTRLTVL.

The V and J genes are TRBV5-6 and TRBJ1-2, with 10 bases that match TRBD1. The length of the CDR3 is 17 residues. Trimming cost V 5 bases and J 4 bases; bases outside gene matches: 14. Looked up from germline, CDR1 is SGHDT and CDR2 is YYEEEE. This chain's CDR3 is CASRGRAGQGSPYGYTF. The CDR3 DNA reads TGTGCCAGCAGGGGAAGAGCGGGACAGGGGTCCCCCTATGGCTACACCTTC.

The rearrangement joins TRBV10-3 to TRBJ1-2; the D gene is possibly TRBD1 (5 bases). CDR1 and CDR2 (germline): ENHRY, SYGVKD. The ends were cut back, 3 bases at V and 2 bases at J, with 10 bases in the middle. The CDR3 loop spans 14 amino acids. The CDR3, as DNA: TGTGCCATCAGTGACAGGGTGGAGAACTATGGCTACACCTTC. It translates to CAISDRVENYGYTF.

The rearrangement joins TRBV29-1 to TRBJ1-4, with D possibly TRBD1 on 6 matching bases. From germline, CDR1 is SQVTM and CDR2 ANQGSEA. The CDR3 sequence is 13 residues long. V lost 4 bases, J lost 7 bases, and 13 bases lay in between. CDR3 residues: CSVALTGSEKLFF. In nucleotides, the CDR3 is TGCAGCGTTGCCCTAACAGGGTCTGAAAAACTGTTTTTT.

The chain links TRBV6-5 to TRBJ2-7, with 7 bases that match TRBD1. The germline V gene has CDR1 MNHEY and CDR2 SVGAGI. Trimming at V came to 4 bases and at J to 7 bases, leaving 10 bases not matched to a gene. CDR3 size: 14 residues. CDR3 bases: TGTGCCAGCAGTTTCAACCGGGACAGTCAAGAGCAGTACTTC. This encodes CASSFNRDSQEQYF.

The rearrangement joins TRBV27 to TRBJ1-1, with TRBD1 matching 7 bases. V gave up 6 bases and J gave up 3 bases; unmatched junction bases: 4. CDR1 MNHEY and CDR2 SMNVEV come from the germline V gene (reference sequence). The CDR3 spans 13 residues. CDR3 sequence: CASRKGQYTEAFF. The CDR3 region has the DNA TGTGCCAGCAGGAAGGGACAGTACACTGAAGCTTTCTTT.